These T cell receptor beta chains were read from a single sample in a study of T cells in localized non-small cell lung cancer. The repertoire was sequenced with immunoSEQ multiplex PCR; TCRdb's copy has only in-frame clones and lacks some. This sample has 1,500 to 2,000 clones, with 20% to 25% found just once. This specimen consisted of normal lung tissue next to the tumor, obtained before any cancer treatment. The receptors derive from a man between 40 and 69 years old with stage I lung adenocarcinoma. CDR3s include the opening cysteine and the closing phenylalanine or tryptophan. Each record gives: clone size, V gene, J gene, D gene, CDR3 DNA, CDR3 protein. A D gene is named only where the DNA matches it firmly. Size values are once, few and many counts, or a class for expanded clones, and some rows have none.

abundance: few
v_gene: TRBV11-3
j_gene: TRBJ1-5
d_gene: .
CDR3nt: TGTGCCAGCAGCTTAGACCGGGGGGATCAGCCCCAGCATTTT
CDR3aa: CASSLDRGDQPQHF

abundance: .
v_gene: TRBV19
j_gene: TRBJ1-6
d_gene: .
CDR3nt: TGTGCCAGTAGTATAGCGGCGACACCCCTCCACTTT
CDR3aa: CASSIAATPLHF

abundance: medium-sized
v_gene: TRBV6-8
j_gene: TRBJ1-5
d_gene: .
CDR3nt: TGTGCCATCAGCGGACCCCGTAGGGAGCCCCAGCATTTT
CDR3aa: CAISGPRREPQHF

abundance: .
v_gene: TRBV9
j_gene: TRBJ1-2
d_gene: .
CDR3nt: TGTGCCAGCAAGGAACAGGAGCTAACGGCTAACTATGGCTACACCTTC
CDR3aa: CASKEQELTANYGYTF

abundance: .
v_gene: TRBV30
j_gene: TRBJ1-2
d_gene: .
CDR3nt: TGTGCCTGGGGGAGAGGGGACTATGGCTACACCTTC
CDR3aa: CAWGRGDYGYTF

abundance: few
v_gene: TRBV9
j_gene: TRBJ2-5
d_gene: TRBD2
CDR3nt: TGTGCCAGCAGCCCCCTGGGGAGGGGAGGGGAGACCCAGTACTTC
CDR3aa: CASSPLGRGGETQYF

abundance: once
v_gene: TRBV14
j_gene: TRBJ1-3
d_gene: .
CDR3nt: TGTGCCAGCAGCCAAGAGTCGGGGGCTCCCATATATTTT
CDR3aa: CASSQESGAPIYF

abundance: .
v_gene: TRBV7-1
j_gene: TRBJ2-2
d_gene: .
CDR3nt: TGTGCCAGCAGCCCGACAGGGAACACCGGGGAGCTGTTTTTT
CDR3aa: CASSPTGNTGELFF

abundance: large
v_gene: TRBV11-3
j_gene: TRBJ1-2
d_gene: .
CDR3nt: TGTGCCAGCAGCCACGTCCCGGCCACAGAATATGGCTACACCTTC
CDR3aa: CASSHVPATEYGYTF

abundance: few
v_gene: TRBV28
j_gene: TRBJ1-2
d_gene: .
CDR3nt: TGTGCCAGCAGTTCGTTGACAGTGCCTAATAACTATGGCTACACCTTC
CDR3aa: CASSSLTVPNNYGYTF

abundance: large
v_gene: TRBV15
j_gene: TRBJ2-2
d_gene: .
CDR3nt: TGTGCCACTAGGTTGGGAGGGGGGAACACCGGGGAGCTGTTTTTT
CDR3aa: CATRLGGGNTGELFF

abundance: few
v_gene: TRBV11-3
j_gene: TRBJ2-2
d_gene: .
CDR3nt: TGTGCCAGCAGCCTATCCCGCAACACCGGGGAGCTGTTTTTT
CDR3aa: CASSLSRNTGELFF

abundance: .
v_gene: TRBV6-8
j_gene: TRBJ1-5
d_gene: .
CDR3nt: TGTGCCAGCAGTCTAGGCCGGACAGTTTATAGCAATCAGCCCCAGCATTTT
CDR3aa: CASSLGRTVYSNQPQHF

abundance: few
v_gene: TRBV6-8
j_gene: TRBJ2-7
d_gene: TRBD2
CDR3nt: TGTGCCATCAGTTCCCCCGGGACTAGCGTTGACGAGCAGTACTTC
CDR3aa: CAISSPGTSVDEQYF

abundance: once
v_gene: TRBV19
j_gene: TRBJ2-3
d_gene: .
CDR3nt: TGTGCCAGTAGTATAAGGCTTAGAGATACGCAGTATTTT
CDR3aa: CASSIRLRDTQYF

abundance: large
v_gene: TRBV11-3
j_gene: TRBJ1-6
d_gene: .
CDR3nt: TGTGCCAGCAGTGTAGTTGACGCAGTGGTTTACTATAATTCACCCCTCCACTTT
CDR3aa: CASSVVDAVVYYNSPLHF

abundance: .
v_gene: TRBV18
j_gene: TRBJ2-3
d_gene: .
CDR3nt: TGTGCCAGCTCACCAACTAGCACAGATACGCAGTATTTT
CDR3aa: CASSPTSTDTQYF

abundance: few
v_gene: TRBV11-3
j_gene: TRBJ2-3
d_gene: TRBD2
CDR3nt: TGTGCCAGCAGCTCCTCCGGGACTAGCGGCACAGATACGCAGTATTTT
CDR3aa: CASSSSGTSGTDTQYF

abundance: few
v_gene: TRBV6-8
j_gene: TRBJ2-5
d_gene: TRBD1
CDR3nt: TGTGCCAGCAGTTCGAGGACAGGGGGCTCTGAGACCCAGTACTTC
CDR3aa: CASSSRTGGSETQYF

abundance: .
v_gene: TRBV9
j_gene: TRBJ2-3
d_gene: TRBD1
CDR3nt: TGTGCCAGCAGCGTGGGGACAGTTTCGGGAGATACGCAGTATTTT
CDR3aa: CASSVGTVSGDTQYF

abundance: few
v_gene: TRBV5-1
j_gene: TRBJ1-1
d_gene: .
CDR3nt: TGCGCCAGCAGCCCAACCGAGACGACCGTGAACACTGAAGCTTTCTTT
CDR3aa: CASSPTETTVNTEAFF

abundance: .
v_gene: TRBV11-3
j_gene: TRBJ2-7
d_gene: TRBD1
CDR3nt: TGTGCCAGCAGCTCGACAGGGGGCTCCTACGAGCAGTACTTC
CDR3aa: CASSSTGGSYEQYF

abundance: .
v_gene: TRBV19
j_gene: TRBJ1-5
d_gene: .
CDR3nt: TGTGCCAGTAGTGCTATAGATGGGCAGGGGCGCAATCAGCCCCAGCATTTT
CDR3aa: CASSAIDGQGRNQPQHF

abundance: few
v_gene: TRBV28
j_gene: TRBJ2-2
d_gene: TRBD1
CDR3nt: TGTGCCAGCAGTCCAGGGGGCAGGGACACCGGGGAGCTGTTTTTT
CDR3aa: CASSPGGRDTGELFF

abundance: medium-sized
v_gene: TRBV11-3
j_gene: TRBJ2-3
d_gene: TRBD2
CDR3nt: TGTGCCAGCAGCTTAACGCCGGGTGGCGGGAGAAGAACAGATACGCAGTATTTT
CDR3aa: CASSLTPGGGRRTDTQYF

abundance: few
v_gene: TRBV6-8
j_gene: TRBJ1-3
d_gene: TRBD1
CDR3nt: TGTGCCAGCAGTTTGTCCACAGGGGTTTCAAACACCATATATTTT
CDR3aa: CASSLSTGVSNTIYF

abundance: few
v_gene: TRBV29-1
j_gene: TRBJ1-1
d_gene: TRBD1
CDR3nt: TGCAGCGTTAAACAGGGGGCGAACACTGAAGCTTTCTTT
CDR3aa: CSVKQGANTEAFF

abundance: few
v_gene: TRBV6-8
j_gene: TRBJ2-1
d_gene: TRBD2
CDR3nt: TGTGCCAGCAGTCCCTTGTTAGGGACTAGTAATATGGATGAGCAGTTCTTC
CDR3aa: CASSPLLGTSNMDEQFF

abundance: .
v_gene: TRBV9
j_gene: TRBJ1-2
d_gene: .
CDR3nt: TGTGCCAGCAGTAGTACCACCGAAAACTATGGCTACACCTTC
CDR3aa: CASSSTTENYGYTF

abundance: few
v_gene: TRBV6-1
j_gene: TRBJ2-1
d_gene: TRBD1
CDR3nt: TGTGCCAGCAGTGAAGCCCTACAGGGGTACAATGAGCAGTTCTTC
CDR3aa: CASSEALQGYNEQFF

abundance: large
v_gene: TRBV9
j_gene: TRBJ1-3
d_gene: .
CDR3nt: TGTGCCAGCAGCGTAGAAGGGGGAAACACCATATATTTT
CDR3aa: CASSVEGGNTIYF

abundance: .
v_gene: TRBV9
j_gene: TRBJ1-3
d_gene: .
CDR3nt: TGTGCCAGCAGCGTAGACGGGGGTTCAAACACCATATATTTT
CDR3aa: CASSVDGGSNTIYF

abundance: few
v_gene: TRBV11-3
j_gene: TRBJ2-7
d_gene: TRBD2
CDR3nt: TGTGCCAGCAGCTTAACTAGCGGGAGTTTTGGCGAGCAGTACTTC
CDR3aa: CASSLTSGSFGEQYF

abundance: .
v_gene: TRBV11-3
j_gene: TRBJ2-3
d_gene: TRBD2
CDR3nt: TGTGCCAGCAGCCCCACTAGCGGGAGGGCAGATACGCAGTATTTT
CDR3aa: CASSPTSGRADTQYF

abundance: .
v_gene: TRBV6-8
j_gene: TRBJ2-3
d_gene: TRBD2
CDR3nt: TGTGCCAGCAGTTCAGGACTAGCGGGGGGGCCGTCTAGCACAGATACGCAGTATTTT
CDR3aa: CASSSGLAGGPSSTDTQYF

abundance: few
v_gene: TRBV28
j_gene: TRBJ2-2
d_gene: TRBD1
CDR3nt: TGTGCCAGCAATCCGGGACAGCCGAACACCGGGGAGCTGTTTTTT
CDR3aa: CASNPGQPNTGELFF

abundance: few
v_gene: TRBV30
j_gene: TRBJ1-2
d_gene: TRBD1
CDR3nt: TGTGCCTGGAGGCTCGGACAGGAAGGAATTAACTATGGCTACACCTTC
CDR3aa: CAWRLGQEGINYGYTF

abundance: few
v_gene: TRBV9
j_gene: TRBJ2-2
d_gene: .
CDR3nt: TGTGCCAGCAGCTCTCACACCGGGGAGCTGTTTTTT
CDR3aa: CASSSHTGELFF

abundance: .
v_gene: TRBV11-3
j_gene: TRBJ2-1
d_gene: .
CDR3nt: TGTGCCAGCAGCTTTTCCGGTCCGGGGGACTACAATGAGCAGTTCTTC
CDR3aa: CASSFSGPGDYNEQFF

abundance: medium-sized
v_gene: TRBV11-3
j_gene: TRBJ2-7
d_gene: TRBD2
CDR3nt: TGTGCCAGCAGCGATAATACAAGCGGGGGCGAGCAGTACTTC
CDR3aa: CASSDNTSGGEQYF

abundance: once
v_gene: TRBV19
j_gene: TRBJ1-2
d_gene: .
CDR3nt: TGTGCCAGTAGTCACATTACCGGGACCCTTAACTATGGCTACACCTTC
CDR3aa: CASSHITGTLNYGYTF

abundance: .
v_gene: TRBV28
j_gene: TRBJ2-7
d_gene: .
CDR3nt: TGTGCCAGCAGTGCAGGGTCAATCCACGAGCAGTACTTC
CDR3aa: CASSAGSIHEQYF

abundance: few
v_gene: TRBV6-8
j_gene: TRBJ1-3
d_gene: .
CDR3nt: TGTGCCAGCAGTGTCATGGGGAGCGTTGGAAACACCATATATTTT
CDR3aa: CASSVMGSVGNTIYF

abundance: .
v_gene: TRBV9
j_gene: TRBJ1-5
d_gene: .
CDR3nt: TGTGCCAGCAGCCCGGAGGTTCAGCCCCAGCATTTT
CDR3aa: CASSPEVQPQHF

abundance: .
v_gene: TRBV6-7
j_gene: TRBJ2-7
d_gene: TRBD2
CDR3nt: TGTGCCAGCAGTTTCATAGCGGGAGCCTACGAGCAGTACTTC
CDR3aa: CASSFIAGAYEQYF

abundance: .
v_gene: TRBV6-8
j_gene: TRBJ2-1
d_gene: TRBD1
CDR3nt: TGTGCCAGCAGTTACACGCCGGGACAGAGCTCCTACAATGAGCAGTTCTTC
CDR3aa: CASSYTPGQSSYNEQFF

abundance: .
v_gene: TRBV10-2
j_gene: TRBJ2-1
d_gene: .
CDR3nt: TGCGCCAGCAGTGCGAGGGGACTCAACAATGAGCAGTTCTTC
CDR3aa: CASSARGLNNEQFF

abundance: .
v_gene: TRBV19
j_gene: TRBJ2-1
d_gene: TRBD2
CDR3nt: TGTGCCAGTAGTATAATCTCTAGCGGGGGTGGGTCAGGTGAGCAGTTCTTC
CDR3aa: CASSIISSGGGSGEQFF

abundance: medium-sized
v_gene: TRBV11-3
j_gene: TRBJ2-7
d_gene: TRBD1
CDR3nt: TGTGCCAGCAGCCGGGACAGTTCCTCTCGGGAGCAGTACTTC
CDR3aa: CASSRDSSSREQYF

abundance: .
v_gene: TRBV6-8
j_gene: TRBJ1-5
d_gene: .
CDR3nt: TGTGCCAGCAGGACACTGGATCGTAATCAGCCCCAGCATTTT
CDR3aa: CASRTLDRNQPQHF

abundance: few
v_gene: TRBV11-3
j_gene: TRBJ2-1
d_gene: .
CDR3nt: TGTGCCAGCAGCTTAGACACAGGGAAAAACAATGAGCAGTTCTTC
CDR3aa: CASSLDTGKNNEQFF

abundance: few
v_gene: TRBV28
j_gene: TRBJ1-2
d_gene: TRBD1
CDR3nt: TGTGCCAGCAGGTTGGACAGGGTTAACTATGGCTACACCTTC
CDR3aa: CASRLDRVNYGYTF

abundance: .
v_gene: TRBV28
j_gene: TRBJ1-5
d_gene: TRBD1
CDR3nt: TGTGCCAGCCAGGGGGCTTCATATAGCAATCAGCCCCAGCATTTT
CDR3aa: CASQGASYSNQPQHF

abundance: few
v_gene: TRBV6-8
j_gene: TRBJ1-1
d_gene: .
CDR3nt: TGTGCCAGCCTGCTTACCAGGGACACTGAAGCTTTCTTT
CDR3aa: CASLLTRDTEAFF